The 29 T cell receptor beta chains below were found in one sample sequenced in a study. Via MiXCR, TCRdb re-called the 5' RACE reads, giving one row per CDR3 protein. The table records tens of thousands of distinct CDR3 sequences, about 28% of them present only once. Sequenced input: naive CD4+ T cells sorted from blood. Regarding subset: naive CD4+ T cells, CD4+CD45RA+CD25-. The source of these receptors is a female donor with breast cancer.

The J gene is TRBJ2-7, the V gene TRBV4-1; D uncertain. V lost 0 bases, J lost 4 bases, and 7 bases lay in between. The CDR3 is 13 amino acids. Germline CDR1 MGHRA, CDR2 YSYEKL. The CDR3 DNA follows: TGCGCCAGCAGCCAAGATCTCCGATACGAGCAGTACTTC. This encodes CASSQDLRYEQYF.

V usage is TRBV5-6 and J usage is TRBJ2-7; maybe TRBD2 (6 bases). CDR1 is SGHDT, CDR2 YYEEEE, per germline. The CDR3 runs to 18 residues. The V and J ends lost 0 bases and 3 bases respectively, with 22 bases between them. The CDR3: CASSLGEARRAPYYEQYF. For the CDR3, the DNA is TGTGCCAGCAGCTTGGGGGAGGCTAGACGGGCCCCCTACTACGAGCAGTACTTC.

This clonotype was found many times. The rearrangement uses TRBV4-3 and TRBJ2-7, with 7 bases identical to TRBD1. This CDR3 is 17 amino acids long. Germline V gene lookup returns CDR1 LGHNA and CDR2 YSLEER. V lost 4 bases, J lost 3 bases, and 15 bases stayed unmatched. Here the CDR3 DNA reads TGCGCCAGCAGCCGATCATTTCCGGGGACAGAGAACTACGAGCAGTACTTC. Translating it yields CASSRSFPGTENYEQYF.

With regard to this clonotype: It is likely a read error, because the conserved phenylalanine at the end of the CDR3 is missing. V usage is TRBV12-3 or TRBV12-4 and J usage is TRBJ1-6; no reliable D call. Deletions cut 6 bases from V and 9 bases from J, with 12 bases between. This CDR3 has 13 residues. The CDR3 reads CASSQAGSSPLHS. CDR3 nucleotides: TGTGCCAGCAGCCAGGCCGGCAGTTCACCCCTCCACTCT.

This chain's CDR3 is CAISESRVGSSPLHF. The CDR3 nucleotides are TGTGCCATCAGTGAGTCGAGGGTCGGGAGTTCACCCCTCCACTTT. The chain links TRBV10-3 to TRBJ1-6; no firm D call. Trimming removed 0 bases from V and 9 bases from J, with 12 bases in between. Germline lookup yields CDR1 ENHRY and CDR2 SYGVKD. The CDR3 is 15 residues long.

CDR3 amino acids: CASSLHGGGTYEQYF. The DNA of the CDR3 is TGTGCCAGCAGTTTACATGGCGGGGGGACCTACGAGCAGTACTTC. The genes are TRBV12-3 or TRBV12-4 and TRBJ2-7, with 8 positions matching TRBD2. CDR3 length: 15 residues. With V trimmed by 2 bases and J by 2 bases, 5 bases remained unmatched.

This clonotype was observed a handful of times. The CDR3 loop reads CASSFSGTANEQFF. The CDR3 region has the DNA TGTGCCAGCAGCTTCTCCGGGACCGCAAATGAGCAGTTCTTC. The chain uses TRBV11-3 and TRBJ2-1; either TRBD1 or TRBD2 may fit D (5 bases each). Germline V CDR1 and CDR2: SGHNT, YENEEA. The V and J ends lost 3 bases and 7 bases respectively, with 13 bases between them. The CDR3 spans 14 residues.

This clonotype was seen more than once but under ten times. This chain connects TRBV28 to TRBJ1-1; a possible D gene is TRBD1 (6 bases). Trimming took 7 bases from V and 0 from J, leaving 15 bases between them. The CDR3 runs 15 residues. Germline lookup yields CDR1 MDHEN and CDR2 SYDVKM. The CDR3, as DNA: TGTGCCAGCACCTTCAGAGGGGGAATGAACACTGAAGCTTTCTTT. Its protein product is CASTFRGGMNTEAFF.

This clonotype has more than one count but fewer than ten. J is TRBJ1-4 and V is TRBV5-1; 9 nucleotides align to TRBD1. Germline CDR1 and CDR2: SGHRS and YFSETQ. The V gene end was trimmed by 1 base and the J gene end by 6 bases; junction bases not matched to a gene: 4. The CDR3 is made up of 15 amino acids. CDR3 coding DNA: TGCGCCAGCAGCTTGCTACAGGGGGCTGATGAAAAACTGTTTTTT. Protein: CASSLLQGADEKLFF.

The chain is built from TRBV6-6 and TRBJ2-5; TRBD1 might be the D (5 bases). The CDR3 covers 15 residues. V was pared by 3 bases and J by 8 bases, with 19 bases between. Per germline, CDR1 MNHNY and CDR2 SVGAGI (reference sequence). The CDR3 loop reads CASSYRERSQGTQYF. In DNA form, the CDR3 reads TGTGCCAGCAGTTATCGCGAGAGAAGCCAGGGAACCCAGTACTTC.

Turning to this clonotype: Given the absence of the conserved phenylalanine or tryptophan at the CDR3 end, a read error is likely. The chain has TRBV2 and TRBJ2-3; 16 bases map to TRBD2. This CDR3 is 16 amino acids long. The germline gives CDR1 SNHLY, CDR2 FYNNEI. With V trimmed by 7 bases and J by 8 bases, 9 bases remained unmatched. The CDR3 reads CASNPGTSGGAGTQYI. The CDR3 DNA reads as TGTGCCAGCAACCCTGGGACTAGCGGGGGGGCCGGTACGCAGTATATT.

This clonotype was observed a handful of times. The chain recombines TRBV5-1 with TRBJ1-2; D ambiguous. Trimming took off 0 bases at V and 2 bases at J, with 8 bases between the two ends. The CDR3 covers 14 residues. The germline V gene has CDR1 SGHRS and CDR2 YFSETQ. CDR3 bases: TGCGCCAGCAGCTTGGAGCCAGTAAACTATGGCTACACCTTC. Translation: CASSLEPVNYGYTF.

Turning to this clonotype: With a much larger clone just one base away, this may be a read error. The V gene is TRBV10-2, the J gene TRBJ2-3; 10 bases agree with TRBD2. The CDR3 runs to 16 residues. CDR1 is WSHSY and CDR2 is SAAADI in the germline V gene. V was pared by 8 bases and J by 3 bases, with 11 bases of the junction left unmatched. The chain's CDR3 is CASGPGASGRTDTQYF. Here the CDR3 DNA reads TGCGCCAGCGGTCCTGGGGCTAGCGGGAGAACAGATACGCAGTATTTT.

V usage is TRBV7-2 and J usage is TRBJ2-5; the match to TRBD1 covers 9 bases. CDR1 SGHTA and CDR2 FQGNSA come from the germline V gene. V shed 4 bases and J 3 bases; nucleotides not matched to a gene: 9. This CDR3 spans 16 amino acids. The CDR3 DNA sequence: TGTGCCAGCAGCTCCTTCGGCCGACAGGGGGAAGAGACCCAGTACTTC. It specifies CASSSFGRQGEETQYF.

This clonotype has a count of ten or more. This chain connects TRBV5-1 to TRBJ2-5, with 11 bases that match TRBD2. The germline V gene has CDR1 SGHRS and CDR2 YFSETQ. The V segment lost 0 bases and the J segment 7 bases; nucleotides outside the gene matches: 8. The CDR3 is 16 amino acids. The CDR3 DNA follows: TGCGCCAGCAGCTTGGGAATGACTAGCGGGGAGGGGACCCAGTACTTC. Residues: CASSLGMTSGEGTQYF.

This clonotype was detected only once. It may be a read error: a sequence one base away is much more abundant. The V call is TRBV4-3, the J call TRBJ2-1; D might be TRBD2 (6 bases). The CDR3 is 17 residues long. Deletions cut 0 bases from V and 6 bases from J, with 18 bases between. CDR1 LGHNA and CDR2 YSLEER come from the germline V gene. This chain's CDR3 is CASSQDWRLVGANEQFF. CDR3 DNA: TGCGCCAGCAGCCAAGATTGGAGACTAGTGGGAGCCAATGAGCAGTTCTTC.

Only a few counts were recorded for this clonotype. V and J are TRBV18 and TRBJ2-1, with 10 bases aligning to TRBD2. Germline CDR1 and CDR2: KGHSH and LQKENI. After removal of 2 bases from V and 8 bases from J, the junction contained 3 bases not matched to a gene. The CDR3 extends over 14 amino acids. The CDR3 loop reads CASSPGLAGDEQFF. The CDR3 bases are TGTGCCAGCTCACCAGGGCTAGCGGGAGATGAGCAGTTCTTC.

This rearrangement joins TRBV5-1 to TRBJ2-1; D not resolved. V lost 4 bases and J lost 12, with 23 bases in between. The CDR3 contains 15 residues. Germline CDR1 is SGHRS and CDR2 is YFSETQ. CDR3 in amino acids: CASSLGRIVPHGQFF. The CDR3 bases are TGCGCCAGCAGCCTCGGCCGGATCGTCCCCCATGGGCAGTTCTTC.

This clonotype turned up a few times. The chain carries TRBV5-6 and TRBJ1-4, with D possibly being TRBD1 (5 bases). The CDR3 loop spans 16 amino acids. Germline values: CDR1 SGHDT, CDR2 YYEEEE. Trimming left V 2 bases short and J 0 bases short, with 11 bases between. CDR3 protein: CASSLFPTATNEKLFF. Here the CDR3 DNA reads TGTGCCAGCAGCTTATTCCCGACAGCAACTAATGAAAAACTGTTTTTT.

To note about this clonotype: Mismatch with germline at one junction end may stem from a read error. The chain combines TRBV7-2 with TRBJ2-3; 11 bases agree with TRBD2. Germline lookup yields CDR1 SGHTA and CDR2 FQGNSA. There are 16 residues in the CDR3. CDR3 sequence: CANSLVSGRAIDTQYF. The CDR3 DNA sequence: TGTGCCAACAGCTTAGTTAGCGGGAGGGCTATAGATACGCAGTATTTT. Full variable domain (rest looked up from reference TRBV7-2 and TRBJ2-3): GAGVSQSPSNKVTEKGKDVELRCDPISGHTALYWYRQSLGQGLEFLIYFQGNSAPDKSGLPSDRFSAERTGGSVSTLTIQRTQQEDSAVYLCANSLVSGRAIDTQYFGPGTRLTVL.

The CDR3: CASSETLTGGAFGDTQYF. The CDR3 DNA reads as TGTGCCAGCAGTGAAACTTTGACCGGGGGGGCCTTTGGAGATACGCAGTATTTT. The chain employs TRBV6-1 and TRBJ2-3, with 8 nucleotides matching TRBD2. The trim removed 2 bases at V and 5 bases at J, leaving 15 bases unmatched. Germline values: CDR1 MNHNS, CDR2 SASEGT. CDR3 length: 18 amino acids.

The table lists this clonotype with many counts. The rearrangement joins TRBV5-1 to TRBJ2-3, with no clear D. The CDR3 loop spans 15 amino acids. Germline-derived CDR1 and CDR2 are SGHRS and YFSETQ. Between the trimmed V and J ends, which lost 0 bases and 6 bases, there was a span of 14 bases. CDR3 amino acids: CASSLVLSLGDTQYF. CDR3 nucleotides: TGCGCCAGCAGCTTGGTTCTGTCCCTCGGGGATACGCAGTATTTT.

CDR3 in amino acids: CASSSGGGNTEAFF. DNA of the CDR3: TGTGCCAGCAGCTCGGGGGGCGGTAACACTGAAGCTTTCTTT. The V call is TRBV28, the J call TRBJ1-1; tentative D call: TRBD1 (6 bases). V lost 6 bases, J lost 2 bases, and 13 bases lay in between. The CDR3 sequence is 14 residues long. Germline CDR1 and CDR2: MDHEN and SYDVKM.

For the CDR3, the DNA is TGTGCCAGCAGCTTAGCCCTAGCGGGAGCTTCCTACGAGCAGTACTTC. Translating gives CASSLALAGASYEQYF. The V call is TRBV7-9, the J call TRBJ2-7; 10 nucleotides line up with TRBD2. Germline V lookup: CDR1 SEHNR, CDR2 FQNEAQ (reference sequence). The CDR3 extends over 16 amino acids. The trim removed 0 bases at V and 1 base at J, leaving 3 bases unmatched.

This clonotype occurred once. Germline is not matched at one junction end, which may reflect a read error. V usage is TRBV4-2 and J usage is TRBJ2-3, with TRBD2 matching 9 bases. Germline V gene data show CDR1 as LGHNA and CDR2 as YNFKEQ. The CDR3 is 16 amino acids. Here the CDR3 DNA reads TGTGCCAGCGGCCAAGAAATCTTGACTAGCGGCTCTACGCAGTATTTT. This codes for CASGQEILTSGSTQYF.

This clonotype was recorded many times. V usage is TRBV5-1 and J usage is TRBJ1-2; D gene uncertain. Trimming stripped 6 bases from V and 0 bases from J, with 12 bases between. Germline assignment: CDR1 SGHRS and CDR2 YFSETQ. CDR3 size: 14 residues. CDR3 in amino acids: CASKIDSANYGYTF. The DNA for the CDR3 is TGCGCCAGCAAGATCGATTCAGCTAACTATGGCTACACCTTC. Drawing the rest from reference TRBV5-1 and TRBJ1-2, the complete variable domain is KAGVTQTPRYLIKTRGQQVTLSCSPISGHRSVSWYQQTPGQGLQFLFEYFSETQRNKGNFPGRFSGRQFSNSRSEMNVSTLELGDSALYLCASKIDSANYGYTFGSGTRLTVV.

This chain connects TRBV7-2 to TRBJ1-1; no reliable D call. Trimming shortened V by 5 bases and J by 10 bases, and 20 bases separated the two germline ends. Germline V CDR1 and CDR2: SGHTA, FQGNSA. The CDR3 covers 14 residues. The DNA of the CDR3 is TGTGCCAGCAGCCCAAGGGCATTCCCGATTGGAGCTTTCTTT. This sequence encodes CASSPRAFPIGAFF.

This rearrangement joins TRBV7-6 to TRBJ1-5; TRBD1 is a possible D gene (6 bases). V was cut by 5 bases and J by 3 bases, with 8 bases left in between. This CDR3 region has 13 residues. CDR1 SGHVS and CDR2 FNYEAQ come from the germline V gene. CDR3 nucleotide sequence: TGTGCCAGCAGCCAGGGACACAATCAGCCCCAGCATTTT. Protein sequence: CASSQGHNQPQHF.

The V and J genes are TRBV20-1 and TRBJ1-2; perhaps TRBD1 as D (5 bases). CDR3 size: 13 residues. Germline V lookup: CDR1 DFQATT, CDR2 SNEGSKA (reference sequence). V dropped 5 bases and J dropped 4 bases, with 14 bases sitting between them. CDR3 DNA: TGCAGTGCTCGCAGGGCGTCCTTCTATGGCTACACCTTC. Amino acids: CSARRASFYGYTF.